This entry lists 28 T cell receptor beta chains sequenced from one sample in a study of blood T cell repertoires in COVID-19. Sequenced by immunoSEQ multiplex PCR; TCRdb stores in-frame clones only, minus some. Among 240,000 or so clones, 75% to 85% were seen once, and the ten largest hold 12%. The sample comprised peripheral blood. The receptors originated from an older woman with active or convalescent COVID-19.

CDR3: CASSFGQGLHRDFF. In nucleotides, the CDR3 is TGTGCCAGCAGCTTCGGACAGGGTTTACATAGGGATTTCTTC. The genes are TRBV7-9 and TRBJ2-1; 8 bases align to TRBD1. Germline V gene data show CDR1 as SEHNR and CDR2 as FQNEAQ (reference sequence). This CDR3 has 14 residues. The ends lost 3 bases at V and 16 bases at J; junction bases unmatched: 14.

The chain joins TRBV19 to TRBJ2-7, with D perhaps matching TRBD2 (5 bases). V lost 10 bases and J 2 bases, leaving 18 bases between the germline ends. CDR1 is LNHDA and CDR2 is SQIVND in the germline V gene (reference sequence). The CDR3 extends over 14 amino acids. CDR3 loop: CATSGGTSPYEQYF. The CDR3 DNA is TGTGCCACTTCCGGAGGAACTAGTCCCTACGAGCAGTACTTC.

The chain has TRBV6-4 and TRBJ2-5, with 8 bases that match TRBD2. With 6 bases clipped from V and 3 bases from J, the junction kept 21 bases outside the gene matches. This CDR3 is 19 amino acids long. Germline CDR1 reads MRHNA; CDR2 reads SNTAGT. In DNA, the CDR3 is TGTGCCAGCAGGGCTAGGGGGTTAGCGGGGCCTTCTCGGGAAGAGACCCAGTACTTC. Translated, it gives CASRARGLAGPSREETQYF.

The chain joins TRBV7-8 to TRBJ1-1, with 7 bases that match TRBD1. Germline CDR1 and CDR2: SGHVS and FQNEAQ. J was trimmed by 3 bases and V by 5 bases; bases with no gene match: 3. This CDR3 is built from 13 residues. The CDR3 DNA is TGTGCCAGCAGCCAACAGGGGTACACTGAAGCTTTCTTT. Protein product: CASSQQGYTEAFF.

This chain connects TRBV6-1 to TRBJ1-5, with D possibly TRBD1 on 6 matching bases. The V gene's germline CDR1 is MNHNS and CDR2 SASEGT. This CDR3 comprises 16 residues. Trimming took 2 bases from V and 3 from J, leaving 14 bases between them. Here the CDR3 reads CASSEQGRRANQPQHF. The CDR3 bases are TGTGCCAGCAGTGAACAGGGGAGACGGGCCAATCAGCCCCAGCATTTT.

This chain links TRBV4-1 with TRBJ2-5; TRBD2 aligns across 9 bases. The germline CDR1 and CDR2 sequences are MGHRA and YSYEKL. Losses at the gene ends were 4 bases for V and 4 bases for J; bases not matched to a gene: 13. CDR3 length equals 17 residues. The CDR3 spells CASSPFPIAGVGETQYF. In nucleotides, the CDR3 is TGCGCCAGCAGCCCCTTCCCTATAGCGGGGGTGGGAGAGACCCAGTACTTC.

This chain connects TRBV3-1 (or the pseudogene TRBV3-2) to TRBJ2-3; TRBD2 aligns across 9 bases. Germline assignment: CDR1 LGHDT and CDR2 YNNKEL (reference sequence). This CDR3 has 16 residues. V shed 4 bases and J 4 bases; nucleotides not matched to a gene: 9. The chain's CDR3 is CASSLLLAGGPDTQYF. Written as DNA, the CDR3 is TGTGCCAGCAGCCTGCTTCTGGCGGGGGGGCCAGATACGCAGTATTTT.

In its sample, this clone was seen many times. The chain has TRBV3-1 (or the pseudogene TRBV3-2) and TRBJ2-7; 9 positions agree with TRBD1. The germline V gene has CDR1 LGHDT and CDR2 YNNKEL (reference sequence). The CDR3 has 14 residues. The trim removed 4 bases at V and 6 bases at J, leaving 7 bases unmatched. This chain's CDR3 is CASSPPGQGSEQYF. CDR3 DNA: TGTGCCAGCAGCCCCCCGGGACAGGGTTCCGAGCAGTACTTC.

DNA of the CDR3: TGTGCCAGCAGCTTAGGGGGGGTCTACAATGAGCAGTTCTTC. Translated: CASSLGGVYNEQFF. The chain is built from TRBV11-3 and TRBJ2-1; D may be TRBD2 (6 bases). Germline V gives CDR1 SGHNT, CDR2 YENEEA. V lost 1 base and J 3 bases, leaving 7 bases between the germline ends. This CDR3 is 14 amino acids long.

The chain uses TRBV3-1 (or the pseudogene TRBV3-2) and TRBJ1-3; D remains ambiguous. Germline lookup yields CDR1 LGHDT and CDR2 YNNKEL (reference sequence). V lost 1 base and J lost 0, with 7 bases in between. This CDR3 has 15 amino acids. CDR3 residues: CASSQAESSGNTIYF. CDR3 nucleotides: TGTGCCAGCAGCCAAGCCGAGTCCTCTGGAAACACCATATATTTT.

This sequence joins TRBV2 and TRBJ1-1, with TRBD1 matching 7 bases. Germline lookup yields CDR1 SNHLY and CDR2 FYNNEI. The CDR3 spans 14 residues. With 8 bases clipped from V and 0 bases from J, the junction kept 6 bases outside the gene matches. CDR3 residues: CASARTGLNTEAFF. CDR3 nucleotide sequence: TGTGCCAGCGCCAGGACAGGTCTGAACACTGAAGCTTTCTTT.

In this sample, this clone turned up a few times. The chain couples TRBV20-1 to TRBJ1-1; the D is unclear. Trimming pared 5 bases from V and 8 bases from J, leaving 12 bases between. CDR3 length equals 11 residues. Germline V gene data show CDR1 as DFQATT and CDR2 as SNEGSKA (reference sequence). The CDR3 DNA reads as TGCAGTGCTCTCCGGTCGCGGGAAGCTTTCTTT. Amino acids: CSALRSREAFF.

The CDR3 region is CASSLVSQETQYF. CDR3 nucleotides: TGTGCCAGCAGCTTAGTTTCACAAGAGACCCAGTACTTC. This sequence joins TRBV11-2 and TRBJ2-5, with D unresolved. The CDR3 is made up of 13 amino acids. The germline V gene has CDR1 SGHAT and CDR2 FQNNGV. Trimming left V 1 base short and J 2 bases short, with 5 bases between. The full variable domain, its missing parts supplied by reference TRBV11-2 and TRBJ2-5, is EAGVAQSPRYKIIEKRQSVAFWCNPISGHATLYWYQQILGQGPKLLIQFQNNGVVDDSQLPKDRFSAERLKGVDSTLKIQPAKLEDSAVYLCASSLVSQETQYFGPGTRLLVL.

This clone showed up just a few times. The germline gene is not matched at one end of the junction; a read error may be the cause. This chain links TRBV5-6 with TRBJ1-6, with D hard to call. The CDR3 has 14 amino acids. Germline CDR1 reads SGHDT; CDR2 reads YYEEEE. CDR3 nucleotide sequence: TGTGCCAGCAGCCCCCTCGACAAATATTCATCCCTCCACTTT. Residues: CASSPLDKYSSLHF. Based on the CDR3 plus reference TRBV5-6 and TRBJ1-6, the full variable domain is DAGVTQSPTHLIKTRGQQVTLRCSPKSGHDTVSWYQQALGQGPQFIFQYYEEEERQRGNFPDRFSGHQFPNYSSELNVNALLLGDSALYLCASSPLDKYSSLHFGNGTRLTVT.

This clone was counted between two and nine times. This chain joins TRBV7-9 and TRBJ1-5; 7 bases line up with TRBD1. V was pared by 4 bases and J by 5 bases, with 11 bases of the junction left unmatched. Germline V gene lookup returns CDR1 SEHNR and CDR2 FQNEAQ (reference sequence). This CDR3 is 16 amino acids long. CDR3 nucleotide sequence: TGTGCCAGCAGCTCCGGAGGCGTCACAGGGGATCAGCCCCAGCATTTT. Translation: CASSSGGVTGDQPQHF.

The V and J genes are TRBV7-3 and TRBJ1-1, with 9 bases fitting TRBD1. V lost 5 bases, J lost 5 bases, and 9 bases stayed unmatched. This CDR3 contains 15 residues. Per germline, CDR1 SGHTA and CDR2 FQGTGA. Here the CDR3 reads CASSTTGTGRTEAFF. As DNA, the CDR3 is TGTGCCAGCAGCACCACCGGGACAGGGAGAACTGAAGCTTTCTTT.

CDR3 in amino acids: CSVEAAGGLGYGYTF. In DNA, the CDR3 is TGCAGCGTTGAAGCGGCCGGGGGGCTCGGCTATGGCTACACCTTC. The chain uses TRBV29-1 and TRBJ1-2; possibly TRBD1 for D (6 bases). The V end was cut by 1 base, the J end by 4 bases, with 16 bases between. There are 15 residues in the CDR3. The germline V gene has CDR1 SQVTM and CDR2 ANQGSEA.

In this sample, this clone turned up a few times. V and J are TRBV7-6 and TRBJ2-3, with 9 nucleotides matching TRBD2. This CDR3 has 14 amino acids. V dropped 3 bases and J dropped 5; count of bases not matched to a gene: 3. Germline V gene sequence: CDR1 SGHVS, CDR2 FNYEAQ. The CDR3 is CASSFRAGGDTQYF. The CDR3 DNA reads as TGTGCCAGCAGCTTTAGAGCGGGGGGAGATACGCAGTATTTT.

The genes are TRBV15 and TRBJ2-7; TRBD1 is a possible D gene (6 bases). This CDR3 is built from 15 residues. Trimming took off 0 bases at V and 0 bases at J, with 9 bases between the two ends. Looked up from germline, CDR1 is LNHNV and CDR2 is YYDKDF (reference sequence). The CDR3 sequence: CATSREQGSSYEQYF. CDR3 DNA sequence: TGTGCCACCAGCAGAGAACAGGGCAGCTCCTACGAGCAGTACTTC.

The rearrangement uses TRBV9 and TRBJ2-1; 8 bases agree with TRBD1. The CDR3 extends over 17 amino acids. The trim removed 4 bases at V and 3 bases at J, leaving 12 bases unmatched. Germline CDR1 is SGDLS and CDR2 is YYNGEE. CDR3 residues: CASSSGSPGQVYNEQFF. The DNA of the CDR3 is TGTGCCAGCAGCTCAGGGTCTCCGGGACAGGTCTACAATGAGCAGTTCTTC.

This clone was observed a single time. This chain uses TRBV5-1 with TRBJ2-5; TRBD2 matches at 10 bases. From germline, CDR1 is SGHRS and CDR2 YFSETQ. V lost 1 base and J lost 0; bases outside the gene matches: 3. The CDR3 totals 16 residues. CDR3 in DNA: TGCGCCAGCAGCTTGACTAGCGGGGAGAACCAAGAGACCCAGTACTTC. As protein: CASSLTSGENQETQYF.

This chain uses TRBV7-9 with TRBJ2-1, with D possibly being TRBD2 (7 bases). The germline V and J ends were trimmed by 5 bases and 8 bases, with 19 bases remaining between them. This CDR3 contains 15 residues. Germline V gene data show CDR1 as SEHNR and CDR2 as FQNEAQ (reference sequence). The CDR3 DNA follows: TGTGCCAGCAGCCCGGGGGGCAACGTTCTCCATGAGCAGTTCTTC. It translates to CASSPGGNVLHEQFF.

The rearrangement links TRBV3-1 (or the pseudogene TRBV3-2) to TRBJ1-2; perhaps TRBD1 as D (6 bases). The germline V and J ends were trimmed by 2 bases and 4 bases, with 14 bases remaining between them. CDR3 size: 15 residues. Germline loops: CDR1 LGHDT, CDR2 YNNKEL (reference sequence). The CDR3, as DNA: TGTGCCAGCAGCCAATACCAGGGGATGGGCTATGGCTACACCTTC. As protein: CASSQYQGMGYGYTF.

This clone turned up a few times. The chain joins TRBV3-1 (or the pseudogene TRBV3-2) to TRBJ2-3, with a weak D call TRBD1 (5 bases). The CDR3 sequence is 13 residues long. Germline V gene sequence: CDR1 LGHDT, CDR2 YNNKEL (reference sequence). V lost 3 bases and J lost 6, with 10 bases in between. CDR3 in amino acids: CASSQQGADTQYF. DNA of the CDR3: TGTGCCAGCAGCCAGCAGGGTGCCGATACGCAGTATTTT.

The chain is built from TRBV3-1 (or the pseudogene TRBV3-2) and TRBJ1-2; D remains ambiguous. Germline V gives CDR1 LGHDT, CDR2 YNNKEL (reference sequence). With 1 base removed from V and 7 bases from J, the gap between germline ends came to 7 bases. The CDR3 extends over 12 amino acids. The CDR3 sequence is CASSQVFGGYTF. CDR3 bases: TGTGCCAGCAGCCAAGTATTCGGTGGCTACACCTTC.

V gene TRBV10-1 combines with J gene TRBJ2-7; the D is unclear. Germline V CDR1 and CDR2: WNHNN, SYGVQD (reference sequence). The CDR3 length is 15 residues. Between the trimmed V and J ends, which lost 8 bases and 2 bases, there was a span of 19 bases. CDR3 coding DNA: TGCGCCAGCCCGGTTGGGTATATACTAACCTACGAGCAGTACTTC. Amino acids: CASPVGYILTYEQYF.

The chain is built from TRBV5-4 and TRBJ1-2, with a possible D match to TRBD1 (5 bases). Germline V lookup: CDR1 SGHNT, CDR2 YYREEE (reference sequence). The CDR3 runs 14 residues. Deletions cut 4 bases from V and 5 bases from J, with 15 bases between. The DNA of the CDR3 is TGTGCCAGCAGCCTCGGGGGGGACCGGTATGGCTACACCTTC. Its translation is CASSLGGDRYGYTF.

This chain links TRBV6-5 with TRBJ2-1; D remains unclear. Germline V lookup: CDR1 MNHEY, CDR2 SVGAGI. Trimming cost V 6 bases and J 0 bases, with 12 bases left between them. This CDR3 has 15 amino acids. This CDR3 reads CASRVPGSSYNEQFF. The CDR3 nucleotides are TGTGCCAGCAGGGTACCAGGTAGCTCCTACAATGAGCAGTTCTTC.